This T cell receptor (beta chain) was retrieved from a study of shared clonotypes between healthy human individuals. General study results and limits: All-four-donor shared clonotypes had higher generation probabilities than non-shared clonotypes did. The low donor count limited represented genetic and exposure-history diversity.

Original processing methods: Filtering differed since immunoSEQ provided only junctions, with no quality scores. Some clones are missing from TCRdb's copy, which holds only in-frame ones; the method was immunoSEQ multiplex PCR. That table is the source of V, J and clone size, and D and trimming were worked out from the DNA. The data show about 2.4 million clones, roughly 93% seen once. This clone was detected only once. The target antigen is unknown. V lost 8 bases and J lost 5; bases outside the gene matches: 10. Looked up from germline, CDR1 is SGHRS and CDR2 is YFSETQ. This CDR3 is 14 amino acids long. CD45RA+ naive and CD45RA-negative memory subsets were separated from CD4+ cells.

V and J are TRBV5-1 and TRBJ2-5; 9 nucleotides align to TRBD2. The sample was naive CD4+ T cells from PBMCs. Subset meaning: CD45RA+ positively selected. The TCR comes from a man between 18 and 35 years old in good health. Some clones in this sample may be carry-over from other donors' samples. CDR3 loop: CASTLAGVGETQYF. Written as DNA, the CDR3 is TGCGCCAGTACGTTAGCGGGAGTAGGTGAGACCCAGTACTTC.